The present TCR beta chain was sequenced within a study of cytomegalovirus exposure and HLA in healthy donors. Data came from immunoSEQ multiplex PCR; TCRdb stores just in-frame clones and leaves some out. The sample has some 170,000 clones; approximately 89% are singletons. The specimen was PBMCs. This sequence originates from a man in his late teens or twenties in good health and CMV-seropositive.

CDR3 residues: CASSQASLAGSGEQFF. CDR3 bases: TGTGCCAGCAGCCAAGCGTCACTAGCGGGTAGCGGTGAGCAGTTCTTC. The chain recombines TRBV4-2 with TRBJ2-1; 9 nucleotides align to TRBD2. CDR3 size: 16 residues. The germline gives CDR1 LGHNA, CDR2 YNFKEQ. Trimming removed 1 base from V and 9 bases from J; junction bases left unmatched: 10.